The rows below give T cell receptor beta chains drawn from one sample of a study of early T cells in non-severe SARS-CoV-2 infection. TCRdb analysed the 5' RACE reads with MiXCR anew, one entry per CDR3 protein. The table records approximately 35,000 distinct CDR3 sequences, approximately 5.2% of them present only once. The sequenced material came from whole blood. The source of these receptors is an adult who was a healthcare worker with PCR-confirmed SARS-CoV-2 infection or an uninfected control (not recorded which). The CDR3 runs from the conserved cysteine through the conserved F or W. The D gene is left open where the match is weak. A clone size is listed for some rows: how often the clone was seen (once, few, many), or a class if it is expanded.

d_call clone_size j_call v_call cdr3_nt cdr3_aa
TRBD1 - TRBJ2-2 TRBV12-3/TRBV12-4 TGTGCCAGCAGTTCGACAGGGGATATTGGGGCGAACACCGGGGAGCTGTTTTTT CASSSTGDIGANTGELFF
- many TRBJ1-1 TRBV13 TGTGCCAGCAGCTTATACTTGAACACTGAAGCTTTCTTT CASSLYLNTEAFF
- many TRBJ2-1 TRBV9 TGTGCCAGCAGCGCCCTAGTCTACAATGAGCAGTTCTTC CASSALVYNEQFF
TRBD1 - TRBJ1-6 TRBV4-1 TGCGCCAGCAGCCAAGAGGGGCAAGGACAGGCCTATAATTCACCCCTCCACTTT CASSQEGQGQAYNSPLHF
- many TRBJ2-2 TRBV25-1 TGTGCCAGCAGTGCTCTGGGCGGACCTCCCTCGAACACCGGGGAGCTGTTTTTT CASSALGGPPSNTGELFF
- few TRBJ1-1 TRBV14 TGTGCCAGCAGCTTCCGGGGAGGATGGGGCACTGAAGCTTTCTTT CASSFRGGWGTEAFF
- - TRBJ1-2 TRBV25-1 TGTGCCAGCAGTGATCCCGGTGGAGGGAGCTATGGCTACACCTTC CASSDPGGGSYGYTF
- - TRBJ2-7 TRBV5-1 TGCGCCAGCGAGCCCGGTCCCGGACACTACGAGCAGTACTTC CASEPGPGHYEQYF
TRBD1 many TRBJ2-7 TRBV4-1 TGCGCCAGCAGCCGGGCCGGACAGGGGGCTCCTGAGCAGTACTTC CASSRAGQGAPEQYF
TRBD1 - TRBJ2-7 TRBV19 TGTGCCAGTAGTGGGACAGGGGTCTACGAGCAGTACTTC CASSGTGVYEQYF
- many TRBJ2-3 TRBV12-3/TRBV12-4 TGTGCCAGCAGTTTAGCGGGTAACACAGATACGCAGTATTTT CASSLAGNTDTQYF
- many TRBJ1-5 TRBV19 TGTGCCAGTAGTATAGGACAGATTAGCAATCAGCCCCAGCATTTT CASSIGQISNQPQHF
- - TRBJ2-5 TRBV19 TGTGCCAGTAGTATACGGGGAACGTACCAAGAGACCCAGTACTTC CASSIRGTYQETQYF
- many TRBJ2-5 TRBV10-3 TGTGCCATCAGTCCCTCAATTGGAGCCGGGAGTTTAGGGGAGACCCAGTACTTC CAISPSIGAGSLGETQYF
TRBD2 - TRBJ2-1 TRBV24-1 TGTGCCACCAGTGACTGGCTAGCGGGAGAATCAAATGAGCAGTTCTTC CATSDWLAGESNEQFF
- many TRBJ2-5 TRBV19 TGTGCCAGTAGTATAGCGAGCGGGACACAAGAGACCCAGTACTTC CASSIASGTQETQYF
- many TRBJ2-3 TRBV24-1 TGTGCCACCAGTGATTACTCGAAGCTTACGGATACGCAGTATTTT CATSDYSKLTDTQYF
- many TRBJ1-2 TRBV19 TGTGCCAGTAGCCAGGGGCGGGTGCGCTATGGCTACACCTTC CASSQGRVRYGYTF
- - TRBJ1-1 TRBV29-1 TGCAGCGCCTGGGGAAGGGGAAAGAGCACTGAAGCTTTCTTT CSAWGRGKSTEAFF
- many TRBJ1-1 TRBV20-1 TGCAGTGCTGGAACGGACAGAGGGGCCGCTTTCTTT CSAGTDRGAAFF
- many TRBJ2-5 TRBV11-2 TGTGCCAGCAGCTTGGGGGATGGGGTAACAGGAGACCAAGAGACCCAGTACTTC CASSLGDGVTGDQETQYF
TRBD1 many TRBJ1-1 TRBV20-1 TGCAGTGCTAGCCCGGGGACAGGGGGCGTCACTGAAGCTTTCTTT CSASPGTGGVTEAFF
TRBD1 few TRBJ1-1 TRBV7-9 TGTGCCAGCAGCTTAGCAGGACAGGGGAAAGTTGAAGCTTTCTTT CASSLAGQGKVEAFF
TRBD2 many TRBJ2-6 TRBV11-2 TGTGCCAGCAGCCTCATAGGGGGGCTTTTTGCGGGAGGCATCTCTGGGGCCAACGTCCTGACTTTC CASSLIGGLFAGGISGANVLTF
- - TRBJ2-3 TRBV25-1 TGTGCCAGCAGGGATAGCGGCGCCACAGATACGCAGTATTTT CASRDSGATDTQYF
TRBD2 many TRBJ2-1 TRBV3-1 TGTGCCAGCAGCCAAGGGGTCGGGCTAGCGGGAGGCAATGAGCAGTTCTTC CASSQGVGLAGGNEQFF
- many TRBJ1-4 TRBV14 TGTGCCAGCAGCCAAATCAGGGCGGGTGAAAAACTGTTTTTT CASSQIRAGEKLFF
- many TRBJ2-1 TRBV6-4 TGTGCCAGCAGTGACCGATTGACTAGTGAGCAGTTCTTC CASSDRLTSEQFF
TRBD2 many TRBJ2-5 TRBV3-1 TGTGCCAGCAGCCAACTAGCGGGAGTAAGCCAAGAGACCCAGTACTTC CASSQLAGVSQETQYF
- many TRBJ2-7 TRBV20-1 TGCAGTGCTAGTCGACTAGAAAACCCCTACGAGCAGTACTTC CSASRLENPYEQYF
- many TRBJ1-4 TRBV9 TGTGCCAGCAGCGTAGCCTTAGGGGGGGCTAATGAAAAACTGTTTTTT CASSVALGGANEKLFF
TRBD1 many TRBJ1-6 TRBV12-3/TRBV12-4 TGTGCCAGCAGTCAGACAGGGCCTTGGGTGAATTCACCCCTCCACTTT CASSQTGPWVNSPLHF
- many TRBJ2-3 TRBV14 TGTGCCAGCAGCCAAGATTGGAGGGGGCCCACAGATACGCAGTATTTT CASSQDWRGPTDTQYF
- many TRBJ2-3 TRBV27 TGTGCCAGCAGTTTATACCGCACAGATACGCAGTATTTT CASSLYRTDTQYF
- - TRBJ2-7 TRBV30 TGTGCCTGGAGTGCCGGGGGACCCCTAAAGAACGAGCAGTACTTC CAWSAGGPLKNEQYF
TRBD1 many TRBJ1-1 TRBV27 TGTGCCAGCAGCACCAGGGGGACTGAAGCTTTCTTT CASSTRGTEAFF
- many TRBJ2-7 TRBV28 TGTGCCAGCAGTTTTCTCAGGGGATTCGGCGAGCAGTACTTC CASSFLRGFGEQYF
TRBD2 many TRBJ2-1 TRBV19 TGTGCCAGTAGTAGTGCGGGAGACCACAATGAGCAGTTCTTC CASSSAGDHNEQFF
- many TRBJ2-1 TRBV19 TGTGCCAGTGCCGACATATCCTACAATGAGCAGTTCTTC CASADISYNEQFF
TRBD1 - TRBJ2-7 TRBV2 TGTGCCAGCAGTTCCGGGGCAGGGGGCACGGGCTACGAGCAGTACTTC CASSSGAGGTGYEQYF
- many TRBJ2-1 TRBV20-1 TGCAGTGCTAATAGGGGTTTGAGGGAGGACTGGTACAATGAGCAGTTCTTC CSANRGLREDWYNEQFF
TRBD1 many TRBJ2-3 TRBV13 TGTGCCAGCAGCTACGACAGGGGGTTGGGCACAGATACGCAGTATTTT CASSYDRGLGTDTQYF
- few TRBJ2-2 TRBV11-2 TGTGCCAGCAGCTTCCTGGGGGCCGGGGAGCTGTTTTTT CASSFLGAGELFF
- few TRBJ2-2 TRBV7-9 TGTGCCAGCAGCTTAAGGGCAGGAGGCACCGGGGAGCTGTTTTTT CASSLRAGGTGELFF
TRBD1 many TRBJ1-2 TRBV5-6 TGTGCCAGCAGCTTGACAGGGGATACTAACTATGGCTACACCTTC CASSLTGDTNYGYTF
- many TRBJ2-7 TRBV19 TGTGCCAGTAGTGAGCCGGGGTTCGCCTACGAGCAGTACTTC CASSEPGFAYEQYF
- few TRBJ1-1 TRBV18 TGTGCCAGCTCACCTCTACAGGGCGGCACTGAAGCTTTCTTT CASSPLQGGTEAFF
TRBD2 many TRBJ2-7 TRBV5-1 TGCGCCAGCAGTTCCCCTATGGGAGGGGTTGACGAGCAGTACTTC CASSSPMGGVDEQYF
TRBD1 many TRBJ2-2 TRBV10-2 TGCGCCAGCCGGGACAGGGACACCGGGGAGCTGTTTTTT CASRDRDTGELFF
- many TRBJ2-2 TRBV6-2/TRBV6-3 TGTGCCAGCAGTGCTAGGGGAGTCTCGAACACCGGGGAGCTGTTTTTT CASSARGVSNTGELFF
- many TRBJ2-2 TRBV7-9 TGTGCCAGCAGCTCGTCCAGGCTAGTGAGCCACGGGGAGCTGTTTTTT CASSSSRLVSHGELFF
TRBD1 many TRBJ2-5 TRBV19 TGTGCCAGTAGTACGGACAGGGGCACGGAGACCCAGTACTTC CASSTDRGTETQYF